A single sample gave rise to the 2 T cell receptor delta chains below, sequenced in a study of gamma-delta chains in newborns, infants, children. TCRdb re-called the reads via CATT. The sample lists approximately 5,000 delta-chain clones; 4.5% to 5.5% were seen once. Input material: blood. These receptors all stem from a child who was a newborn, infant or young child, either healthy, febrile or measles-vaccinated (not recorded which).

Only a few counts were recorded for this clone. A much larger clone differs by one base, so this may be a read error. This chain uses TRDV2 with TRDJ1; TRDD3 aligns across 13 bases. This CDR3 region has 22 residues. Germline V gene lookup returns CDR1 GEAIGNYY and CDR2 EKD. J was trimmed by 1 base and V by 3 bases; bases with no gene match: 22. The CDR3 is CACDPPPTRTGGYAASTDKLIF. CDR3 DNA: TGTGCCTGTGACCCCCCTCCTACGCGTACTGGGGGATACGCTGCCTCCACCGATAAACTCATCTTT.

In its sample, this clone was seen a few times. Since a much larger clone is just one base distant, this may be a read error. This chain connects TRDV2 to TRDJ1, with TRDD3 matching 11 bases. Germline-derived CDR1 and CDR2 are GEAIGNYY and EKD. The V segment lost 3 bases and the J segment 0 bases; nucleotides outside the gene matches: 17. The CDR3 spans 20 residues. The CDR3 protein is CACDAVSTGGYSNYTDKLIF. The CDR3 DNA is TGTGCCTGTGACGCTGTGTCTACTGGGGGATATTCCAACTACACCGATAAACTCATCTTT.